This T cell receptor (beta chain) was sequenced in a study of read filtering for tumor transcriptome and immune sequencing. The wider study: Mean patient age was 65.9 years, range about 47 to 85; some 17 male, some 15 female. Revised staging placed roughly 8 patients in R-ISS I, 15 to 20 in II, six or seven in III.

Study results and limitations: The sorted CD138-negative fraction was a mixed bone marrow immune population, not purified T cells.

The library was built from about 400 ng RNA with molecular barcoded adaptors for alpha/delta and beta/gamma chains. Via MiXCR, TCRdb re-called the reads, giving one row per CDR3 protein. In the table there are about 86,000 distinct CDR3 sequences, about 12% of which are singletons. V gave up 5 bases and J gave up 4 bases; unmatched junction bases: 5. This CDR3 is built from 14 residues. Germline values: CDR1 SNHLY, CDR2 FYNNEI. This clonotype showed up many times. The antigen is undetermined. The sequenced material came from a population of CD138-negative cells sorted from bone marrow. This clonotype originated in a donor older than 35 with multiple myeloma. This chain uses TRBV2 with TRBJ1-5, with 7 bases that match TRBD1. The CDR3 reads CASSLTGKNQPQHF. The CDR3 DNA follows: TGTGCCAGCAGTTTGACAGGGAAGAATCAGCCCCAGCATTTT.